The clone carrying this TCR beta chain was counted a single time. Its antigen is unidentified. This specimen belongs to a study of T cell repertoires in ileal Crohn's disease. Study-level information: Median disease duration was nearly eight years; 35% smoked at surgery. Regarding the study as a whole: Mucosal expansions were suggested to be mainly CD8 T cells.

Trimming cost V 5 bases and J 7 bases; bases outside gene matches: 8. The CDR3 has 14 amino acids. Germline values: CDR1 LNHDA, CDR2 SQIVND (reference sequence). Profiled with immunoSEQ multiplex PCR; TCRdb holds only in-frame clones, not every one. This sample carries thousands of clones, roughly 96% of them seen once, and the ten largest clones take about 1.3%. Input material: ileal tissue. This clonotype originated in an adult with Crohn's disease. The gene calls are TRBV19 and TRBJ1-2; 9 nucleotides line up with TRBD1. The DNA of the CDR3 is TGTGCCAGTAGTTCCGGGACAGGGTCCGTTGGCTACACCTTC. Its translation is CASSSGTGSVGYTF.